These 19 T cell receptor beta chains came from one sample sequenced in a study of post-analysis software for immune sequencing data. Study-wide results and limits: In patients, TRBV5-6, TRBV5-1 and TRBV20-1 belonged to several TRBV segments found more frequently than in controls.

Unique molecular identifiers were present in the TCR beta cDNA libraries. MiXCR, run by TCRdb on the PCR reads, gives a single entry per CDR3 protein. This repertoire shows approximately 440,000 distinct CDR3 sequences, roughly 45% found once; its top ten account for about 12%. Antigen specificity for these receptors is unknown. Sequenced material: blood. Receptors were obtained from a girl aged 10-17 years with multiple sclerosis.

This clonotype was counted a few times. This chain links TRBV5-1 with TRBJ2-7; D remains unclear. CDR3 length: 13 amino acids. Per the germline V gene, CDR1 is SGHRS and CDR2 is YFSETQ. Trimming removed 5 bases at V and 1 base at J, with 10 bases between. CDR3 nucleotides: TGCGCCAGCAGACTGGCGTATTCCTACGAGCAGTACTTC. Its translation is CASRLAYSYEQYF.

The J gene is TRBJ2-5, the V gene TRBV20-1, with 10 bases matching TRBD1. The DNA end lines up better with TRBJ2-7; the J call may be wrong. This CDR3 contains 13 residues. Germline CDR1 and CDR2: DFQATT and SNEGSKA (reference sequence). CDR3: CSARRDRGDEQYF. The CDR3 DNA sequence: TGCAGTGCTAGGCGGGACAGGGGCGACGAGCAGTACTTC.

The rearrangement links TRBV7-8 to TRBJ2-4, with 9 bases matching TRBD2. The J call may be incorrect, as the DNA end agrees better with TRBJ2-5. Germline V gives CDR1 SGHVS, CDR2 FQNEAQ. This CDR3 contains 19 residues. The CDR3 loop reads CASSLGSFGGRGHGETQYF. CDR3 DNA: TGTGCCAGCAGCTTGGGTAGCTTTGGCGGGAGGGGTCATGGAGAGACCCAGTACTTC.

The chain joins TRBV6-2 or TRBV6-3 to TRBJ2-3, with TRBD2 matching 7 bases. The CDR3 runs to 14 residues. Germline V gene sequence: CDR1 MNHEY, CDR2 SVGEGT. The junction had 4 bases not matched to a gene; V was cut back by 5 bases and J by 2 bases. The CDR3 nucleotides read TGTGCCAGCAGTCACCGGGACTACACAGATACGCAGTATTTT. Protein: CASSHRDYTDTQYF.

This clonotype was counted a few times. The chain couples TRBV12-3 or TRBV12-4 to TRBJ2-3; perhaps D is TRBD1 or TRBD2 (5 bases each). V was pared by 0 bases and J by 4 bases, with 14 bases between. This CDR3 region has 16 residues. CDR3 sequence (DNA): TGTGCCAGCAGTTTAGCGCCCGGAGGACACGCAGATACGCAGTATTTT. It encodes CASSLAPGGHADTQYF.

The table lists this clonotype with a few counts. The chain employs TRBV27 and TRBJ2-7; 7 bases match TRBD1. Germline V CDR1 and CDR2: MNHEY, SMNVEV (reference sequence). The CDR3 sequence is 14 residues long. J lost 0 bases, V lost 5 bases, and 4 bases had no gene match. The CDR3 loop is CASSHDRASYEQYF. The CDR3 DNA follows: TGTGCCAGCAGTCACGACAGGGCCTCCTACGAGCAGTACTTC.

The chain employs TRBV28 and TRBJ2-7; TRBD1 might be the D (5 bases). The CDR3 extends over 16 amino acids. Germline CDR1 MDHEN, CDR2 SYDVKM. V lost 7 bases, J lost 0 bases, and 19 bases lay in between. CDR3 residues: CASTPGGKGSSYEQYF. In DNA, the CDR3 is TGTGCCAGCACCCCCGGTGGGAAGGGGTCCTCCTACGAGCAGTACTTC.

V is TRBV2 and J is TRBJ2-1; 7 bases align to TRBD2. CDR1 and CDR2 (germline): SNHLY, FYNNEI. This CDR3 comprises 16 residues. V shed 4 bases and J 2 bases; nucleotides not matched to a gene: 8. The CDR3 nucleotides are TGTGCCAGCAGTGGGCTAGCGGAAGACCCCTACAATGAGCAGTTCTTC. Its protein product is CASSGLAEDPYNEQFF.

This clonotype was observed a handful of times. An end of the junction differs from the germline gene, which may be a read error. The chain joins TRBV5-5 to TRBJ1-1; D is possibly TRBD1 (6 bases). This CDR3 region has 13 residues. CDR1 is SGHKS and CDR2 is YYEKEE in the germline V gene (reference sequence). In nucleotides, the CDR3 is TGTGCCAGCAGCGCGGAATGGGACACTGAGGCTTTCTTT. Protein product: CASSAEWDTEAFF.

The chain uses TRBV10-3 and TRBJ2-7; TRBD1 might be the D (5 bases). The V and J ends lost 3 bases and 0 bases respectively, with 9 bases between them. This CDR3 region has 14 residues. The V gene's germline CDR1 is ENHRY and CDR2 SYGVKD. The chain's CDR3 is CAISEGALSYEQYF. The DNA for the CDR3 is TGTGCCATCAGTGAAGGGGCACTCTCCTACGAGCAGTACTTC.

This rearrangement joins TRBV4-2 to TRBJ1-1; 7 bases map to TRBD1. The CDR3 runs 15 residues. Germline V lookup: CDR1 LGHNA, CDR2 YNFKEQ. V lost 1 base and J lost 1; bases outside the gene matches: 3. CDR3 sequence (DNA): TGTGCCAGCAGCCAAGTTGAGGGGGCGAACACTGAAGCTTTCTTT. Translating gives CASSQVEGANTEAFF.

The rearrangement links TRBV5-1 to TRBJ1-6; perhaps TRBD1 as D (5 bases). This CDR3 has 14 amino acids. The germline V and J ends were trimmed by 4 bases and 6 bases, with 11 bases remaining between them. The germline V gene encodes CDR1 SGHRS and CDR2 YFSETQ. The CDR3, as DNA: TGCGCCAGCAGCCAGGAGGGGATTAATTCACCCCTCCACTTT. Translating gives CASSQEGINSPLHF.

In its sample, this clonotype was seen a few times. The V and J genes are TRBV29-1 and TRBJ1-2, with D unresolved. The V gene lost 1 base and the J gene lost 7 bases, with 7 bases spanning the gap. The CDR3 consists of 11 residues. Germline CDR1 reads SQVTM; CDR2 reads ANQGSEA. CDR3 coding DNA: TGCAGCGTTGAAGGAGGTGGTGGCTACACCTTC. This encodes CSVEGGGGYTF.

This CDR3 reads CASSLVTGDSYEQYF. The CDR3 region has the DNA TGTGCCAGCAGCTTAGTAACAGGGGATTCCTACGAGCAGTACTTC. The chain carries TRBV7-2 and TRBJ2-7; 7 bases line up with TRBD1. After removal of 1 base from V and 1 base from J, the junction contained 4 bases not matched to a gene. CDR1 is SGHTA, CDR2 FQGNSA, per germline. The CDR3 covers 15 residues.

The chain joins TRBV20-1 to TRBJ2-5; D is possibly TRBD2 (6 bases). V was cut by 0 bases and J by 4 bases, with 12 bases left in between. In germline, CDR1 is DFQATT, CDR2 SNEGSKA (reference sequence). This CDR3 has 14 residues. The CDR3 nucleotides read TGCAGTGCTAGAGAGGGACTTGGGGGAGAGACCCAGTACTTC. Its translation: CSAREGLGGETQYF.

The chain joins TRBV5-1 to TRBJ2-7, with 9 nucleotides matching TRBD2. The CDR3 totals 13 residues. The V and J ends lost 8 bases and 0 bases, in that order; junction bases with no gene match: 3. Germline loops: CDR1 SGHRS, CDR2 YFSETQ. CDR3 coding DNA: TGCGCCAGTAGACTAGCGGACTCCTACGAGCAGTACTTC. It is translated as CASRLADSYEQYF.

The chain employs TRBV5-1 and TRBJ2-6; D is ambiguous. V shed 6 bases and J shed 0 bases, with 13 bases lying between them. Germline CDR1 reads SGHRS; CDR2 reads YFSETQ. The CDR3 runs 16 residues. In DNA, the CDR3 is TGCGCCAGCAAGGGCAGCTGGAACTCTGGGGCCAACGTCCTGACTTTC. Translating it yields CASKGSWNSGANVLTF.

The genes are TRBV9 and TRBJ2-7; D perhaps matches TRBD2 (5 bases). V lost 0 bases, J lost 3 bases, and 19 bases lay in between. The CDR3 runs to 17 residues. Germline CDR1 SGDLS, CDR2 YYNGEE. DNA of the CDR3: TGTGCCAGCAGCGTAGGGCCCAAGGGAGCCTATAACTACGAGCAGTACTTC. This encodes CASSVGPKGAYNYEQYF. Looking up the rest from reference TRBV9 and TRBJ2-7 gives the full variable domain: DSGVTQTPKHLITATGQRVTLRCSPRSGDLSVYWYQQSLDQGLQFLIQYYNGEERAKGNILERFSAQQFPDLHSELNLSSLELGDSALYFCASSVGPKGAYNYEQYFGPGTRLTVT.

This clonotype came up many times. The chain combines TRBV29-1 with TRBJ1-1, with a tentative D call TRBD1 (6 bases). Germline lookup yields CDR1 SQVTM and CDR2 ANQGSEA. Trimming stripped 8 bases from V and 0 bases from J, with 19 bases between. This CDR3 region has 15 residues. CDR3: CSLGSGAMVNTEAFF. For the CDR3, the DNA is TGCAGCCTGGGGTCAGGGGCGATGGTGAACACTGAAGCTTTCTTT.